This entry lists 30 T cell receptor beta chains sequenced from one sample in a study of blood T cells in healthy people across ages. A second PCR of 7 to 11 cycles used a sample-barcoded 5' primer and a J-beta primer mix. TCRdb re-derived calls from the 5' RACE reads in MiXCR, one entry per CDR3 protein. In the table there are about 690,000 distinct CDR3 sequences, approximately 40% of which are singletons. The material sequenced was blood. The receptor source for this set is an elderly man in good health.

The gene calls are TRBV6-2 or TRBV6-3 and TRBJ1-1; no definite D call. In germline, CDR1 is MNHEY, CDR2 SVGEGT. The CDR3 is 14 residues long. Trimming stripped 7 bases from V and 1 base from J, with 13 bases between. CDR3 residues: CASKLAGSNTEAFF. The CDR3 DNA reads TGTGCCAGCAAATTGGCAGGATCGAACACTGAAGCTTTCTTT.

The chain couples TRBV20-1 to TRBJ2-7; no firm D call. From germline, CDR1 is DFQATT and CDR2 SNEGSKA (reference sequence). The CDR3 extends over 11 amino acids. The CDR3 region is CSGKSGYEQYF. DNA for the CDR3: TGCAGCGGAAAGTCGGGCTACGAGCAGTACTTC.

The chain combines TRBV7-2 with TRBJ2-7; D possibly corresponds to TRBD1 (6 bases). The CDR3 consists of 16 residues. Trimming removed 2 bases from V and 0 bases from J, with 14 bases in between. The V gene's germline CDR1 is SGHTA and CDR2 FQGNSA. CDR3 sequence reads: CASSLNRATPSYEQYF. DNA of the CDR3: TGTGCCAGCAGCTTAAACAGGGCCACCCCCTCCTACGAGCAGTACTTC.

This chain connects TRBV29-1 to TRBJ1-2, with 7 bases matching TRBD1. The J segment lost 8 bases and the V segment lost 1 base, leaving 7 bases of the junction unmatched. CDR3 length: 13 amino acids. Germline-derived CDR1 and CDR2 are SQVTM and ANQGSEA. The CDR3 loop is CSVEVNRGKGYTF. Here the CDR3 DNA reads TGCAGCGTTGAAGTGAACAGGGGTAAAGGCTACACCTTC.

This clonotype was seen a few times. The CDR3 sequence: CASSQDRVAGVYGGYNEQFF. CDR3 nucleotides: TGCGCCAGCAGCCAAGATAGAGTAGCGGGAGTGTATGGAGGCTACAATGAGCAGTTCTTC. The chain is built from TRBV4-1 and TRBJ2-1; 9 bases align to TRBD2. Germline V CDR1 and CDR2: MGHRA, YSYEKL. With 0 bases clipped from V and 3 bases from J, the junction kept 15 bases outside the gene matches. The CDR3 sequence is 20 residues long.

This chain connects TRBV3-1 to TRBJ2-4; D is unclear. The J call is uncertain, as TRBJ2-7 better fits the DNA end. Per the germline V gene, CDR1 is LGHDT and CDR2 is YNNKEL (reference sequence). CDR3 length: 16 amino acids. The CDR3 reads CASSQEWPAETHEQYF. The CDR3, as DNA: TGTGCCAGCAGCCAAGAATGGCCGGCGGAGACCCACGAGCAGTACTTC.

The chain employs TRBV20-1 and TRBJ2-5; 14 positions agree with TRBD2. Trimming cost V 6 bases and J 4 bases; bases outside gene matches: 10. The CDR3 covers 16 residues. The germline CDR1 and CDR2 sequences are DFQATT and SNEGSKA (reference sequence). The CDR3 region is CSAEDATSGGVETQYF. CDR3 sequence (DNA): TGCAGTGCCGAAGATGCGACTAGCGGGGGGGTAGAGACCCAGTACTTC.

The chain links TRBV20-1 to TRBJ1-5; D perhaps matches TRBD1 (5 bases). Germline values: CDR1 DFQATT, CDR2 SNEGSKA (reference sequence). V was pared by 5 bases and J by 0 bases, with 20 bases between. The CDR3 length is 17 residues. The CDR3 loop is CSAAPDTNAYSNQPQHF. The CDR3 DNA reads as TGCAGTGCTGCCCCGGACACCAATGCCTATAGCAATCAGCCCCAGCATTTT.

This clonotype was observed a handful of times. The genes are TRBV7-2 and TRBJ2-5; the D is unclear. CDR1 is SGHTA and CDR2 is FQGNSA in the germline V gene. This CDR3 region has 15 residues. The V end was cut by 2 bases, the J end by 5 bases, with 15 bases between. CDR3 loop: CASSLNGFGRETQYF. CDR3 in DNA: TGTGCCAGCAGCTTAAATGGATTTGGACGGGAGACCCAGTACTTC. The full variable domain, completed using reference TRBV7-2 and TRBJ2-5, is GAGVSQSPSNKVTEKGKDVELRCDPISGHTALYWYRQSLGQGLEFLIYFQGNSAPDKSGLPSDRFSAERTGGSVSTLTIQRTQQEDSAVYLCASSLNGFGRETQYFGPGTRLLVL.

This clonotype was seen only a few times. V gene TRBV7-2 combines with J gene TRBJ2-7; tentative D call: TRBD2 (5 bases). Germline V gene sequence: CDR1 SGHTA, CDR2 FQGNSA. Deletions cut 2 bases from V and 4 bases from J, with 12 bases between. The CDR3 loop spans 14 amino acids. DNA for the CDR3: TGTGCCAGCAGCTTATATCGGGGAGAATACGAGCAGTACTTC. As protein: CASSLYRGEYEQYF.

In this sample, this clonotype turned up a few times. The gene calls are TRBV2 and TRBJ2-3, with 8 bases matching TRBD1. The CDR3 contains 12 residues. The ends lost 10 bases at V and 5 bases at J; junction bases unmatched: 5. Germline CDR1 and CDR2: SNHLY and FYNNEI. The CDR3 region has the DNA TGTGCCAACGGACAGGGAATAGATACGCAGTATTTT. Residues: CANGQGIDTQYF.

This clonotype was seen many times. The rearrangement links TRBV5-1 to TRBJ2-7; tentatively, D is TRBD1 or TRBD2 (6 bases each). Trimming pared 1 base from V and 4 bases from J, leaving 12 bases between. In germline, CDR1 is SGHRS, CDR2 YFSETQ. The CDR3 covers 14 residues. The CDR3 protein is CASSLSQGTYEQYF. CDR3 bases: TGCGCCAGCAGCTTGTCTCAGGGGACTTACGAGCAGTACTTC.

As DNA, the CDR3 is TGTGCCAGCAGCTTACCCGCTTGGCAGGGCGCCTACGAGCAGTACTTC. Its protein product is CASSLPAWQGAYEQYF. The rearrangement links TRBV7-2 to TRBJ2-7, with D maybe TRBD1 (5 bases). Trimming removed 2 bases from V and 2 bases from J, with 16 bases in between. Germline CDR1 SGHTA, CDR2 FQGNSA. The CDR3 is 16 amino acids.

This chain uses TRBV18 with TRBJ2-5, with D perhaps matching TRBD1 or TRBD2 (5 bases each). Gene TRBJ2-4 matches the end of the DNA better, so the J call may be wrong. CDR3 length: 17 residues. Looked up from germline, CDR1 is KGHSH and CDR2 is LQKENI. CDR3 nucleotide sequence: TGTGCCAGCTCACCGCGCCCGGGGACGGAGACCAAAAACATTCAGTACTTC. The encoded protein is CASSPRPGTETKNIQYF.

The V call is TRBV4-3, the J call TRBJ2-2; D not resolved. V lost 4 bases and J 4 bases, leaving 13 bases between the germline ends. The germline CDR1 and CDR2 sequences are LGHNA and YSLEER. This CDR3 region has 15 residues. The CDR3 coding sequence is TGCGCCAGCAGCCTTGGGCAGATCACCACCGGGGAGCTGTTTTTT. Protein: CASSLGQITTGELFF.

This clonotype was recorded at least ten times. The chain links TRBV7-9 to TRBJ1-5; no clear D. V dropped 1 base and J dropped 4 bases, with 11 bases sitting between them. Germline V lookup: CDR1 SEHNR, CDR2 FQNEAQ (reference sequence). The CDR3 is made up of 15 amino acids. CDR3: CASSLDLQRNQPQHF. The DNA of the CDR3 is TGTGCCAGCAGCTTAGACCTTCAGAGGAATCAGCCCCAGCATTTT.

The chain has TRBV6-1 and TRBJ2-4, with a weak D call TRBD2 (5 bases). Germline V gives CDR1 MNHNS, CDR2 SASEGT. This CDR3 has 17 amino acids. V lost 1 base and J lost 1, with 14 bases in between. CDR3 nucleotide sequence: TGTGCCAGCAGTGAAGATGTGAGGGCTGGGGCCAAAAACATTCAGTACTTC. Translated, it gives CASSEDVRAGAKNIQYF.

The genes are TRBV29-1 and TRBJ2-3, with 13 bases fitting TRBD2. This CDR3 is built from 18 residues. The J segment lost 0 bases and the V segment lost 6 bases, leaving 12 bases of the junction unmatched. Germline V gene sequence: CDR1 SQVTM, CDR2 ANQGSEA. This CDR3 is CSVGGLAGTKTSTDTQYF. CDR3 nucleotide sequence: TGCAGCGTCGGGGGACTAGCGGGGACCAAAACTAGCACAGATACGCAGTATTTT.

The table lists this clonotype with a few counts. One end of the junction varies from germline; a read error may be responsible. The chain joins TRBV10-2 to TRBJ1-5; possible D gene TRBD1, 6 bases. There are 14 residues in the CDR3. Per germline, CDR1 WSHSY and CDR2 SAAADI. The CDR3 sequence is CASSEGQINQPQHF. The CDR3 nucleotides read TGTGCCAGCAGTGAAGGACAGATCAATCAGCCCCAGCATTTT.

The chain links TRBV7-2 to TRBJ2-7; D is perhaps TRBD2 (6 bases). The CDR3 totals 14 residues. CDR1 is SGHTA, CDR2 FQGNSA, per germline. V was trimmed by 5 bases and J by 6 bases, leaving 17 bases between them. CDR3 sequence: CASSQHGSRCEQYF. DNA of the CDR3: TGTGCCAGCAGCCAACACGGGAGCCGCTGCGAGCAGTACTTC.

This clonotype has more than one count but fewer than ten. V gene TRBV2 combines with J gene TRBJ2-1, with a tentative D call TRBD2 (6 bases). The CDR3 contains 14 residues. The V gene's germline CDR1 is SNHLY and CDR2 FYNNEI. The V gene lost 4 bases and the J gene lost 3 bases, with 10 bases spanning the gap. CDR3 region: CASSAAGNYNEQFF. The CDR3 DNA reads as TGTGCCAGCAGTGCGGCGGGAAACTACAATGAGCAGTTCTTC.

This clonotype was recorded at least ten times. The chain has TRBV19 and TRBJ2-7; D is perhaps TRBD1 or TRBD2 (5 bases each). V lost 5 bases and J 3 bases, leaving 23 bases between the germline ends. This CDR3 spans 17 amino acids. CDR1 is LNHDA and CDR2 is SQIVND in the germline V gene (reference sequence). The CDR3 loop is CASSLTALTGTFYEQYF. The CDR3 DNA sequence: TGTGCCAGTAGTTTGACAGCCTTAACCGGGACGTTCTACGAGCAGTACTTC.

This clonotype was recorded a few times. The genes are TRBV9 and TRBJ2-7; the match to TRBD2 covers 12 bases. CDR3 length equals 16 residues. V lost 0 bases to trimming and J lost 2 bases; unmatched junction nucleotides: 3. Germline assignment: CDR1 SGDLS and CDR2 YYNGEE. CDR3 protein: CASSVGTSGIPYEQYF. DNA for the CDR3: TGTGCCAGCAGCGTAGGGACTAGCGGGATTCCCTACGAGCAGTACTTC. The whole variable domain, filled in from reference TRBV9 and TRBJ2-7, reads DSGVTQTPKHLITATGQRVTLRCSPRSGDLSVYWYQQSLDQGLQFLIQYYNGEERAKGNILERFSAQQFPDLHSELNLSSLELGDSALYFCASSVGTSGIPYEQYFGPGTRLTVT.

V and J are TRBV29-1 and TRBJ2-3; D is unresolved. With 7 bases removed from V and 7 bases from J, the gap between germline ends came to 15 bases. This CDR3 has 12 residues. CDR1 and CDR2 from the germline V gene are SQVTM and ANQGSEA. CDR3 residues: CSGKNERNTQYF. In nucleotides, the CDR3 is TGCAGCGGGAAGAATGAGCGCAATACGCAGTATTTT.

The V gene is TRBV4-1, the J gene TRBJ2-4, with D possibly matching TRBD1 (6 bases). CDR1 MGHRA and CDR2 YSYEKL come from the germline V gene. V gave up 0 bases and J gave up 6 bases, with 18 bases separating them. This CDR3 is built from 17 residues. The CDR3 region has the DNA TGCGCCAGCAGCCAAGAAGGGGACACCTCTTGGGGAAACATTCAGTACTTC. Amino acid sequence: CASSQEGDTSWGNIQYF.

This clonotype occurred a few times. The chain uses TRBV5-1 and TRBJ2-1, with 7 bases identical to TRBD2. Germline V gene lookup returns CDR1 SGHRS and CDR2 YFSETQ. The CDR3 runs to 12 residues. V was clipped by 2 bases and J by 9 bases; unmatched bases: 2. The CDR3 nucleotides are TGCGCCAGCAGCTTTACTAGCGCTGAGCAGTTCTTC. It specifies CASSFTSAEQFF.

J is TRBJ2-7 and V is TRBV5-1, with 9 positions matching TRBD1. Per the germline V gene, CDR1 is SGHRS and CDR2 is YFSETQ. Germline trimming cut 4 bases from V and 1 base from J; bases unmatched to any gene: 15. The CDR3 consists of 18 residues. The CDR3 here is CASSVQGALNPSSYEQYF. The CDR3 DNA reads as TGCGCCAGCAGCGTACAGGGGGCGTTAAACCCAAGTTCCTACGAGCAGTACTTC.

This clonotype occurred a few times. The chain joins TRBV12-3 or TRBV12-4 to TRBJ1-6, with TRBD1 matching 7 bases. This CDR3 comprises 14 residues. Trimming removed 7 bases from V and 8 bases from J; junction bases left unmatched: 8. In DNA form, the CDR3 reads TGTGCCAGCACCCCGGGACAGTCGGATTCACCCCTCCACTTT. It translates to CASTPGQSDSPLHF.

To note about this clonotype: A read error may be the cause here, since a much bigger clone is one base away. The CDR3 loop reads CSVEYRGQETQYF. The CDR3 DNA reads TGCAGCGTTGAATACAGGGGGCAGGAGACCCAGTACTTC. This chain links TRBV29-1 with TRBJ2-5; 9 bases are shared with TRBD1. V shed 2 bases and J 5 bases; nucleotides not matched to a gene: 3. The germline V gene has CDR1 SQVTM and CDR2 ANQGSEA. The CDR3 has 13 amino acids.

This clonotype was seen at least ten times. The chain joins TRBV20-1 to TRBJ2-7; 11 nucleotides agree with TRBD1. The trim removed 3 bases at V and 4 bases at J, leaving 2 bases unmatched. This CDR3 spans 13 amino acids. Germline V lookup: CDR1 DFQATT, CDR2 SNEGSKA (reference sequence). The CDR3 sequence: CSASGTGGYEQYF. In DNA form, the CDR3 reads TGCAGTGCTAGTGGGACAGGGGGTTACGAGCAGTACTTC.